A single sample gave rise to the 10 T cell receptor beta chains below, sequenced in a study of T-cell reconstitution after alpha-beta-depleted transplantation in children. A library of TCRbeta sequences, prepared with unique molecular identifiers, was generated. Using its own MiXCR run on the PCR reads, TCRdb lists one record per CDR3 protein. The repertoire holds fewer than 130,000 distinct CDR3 sequences, with 10% as singletons. The material sequenced was PBMCs from the stem cell graft donor, taken from the stem cell graft. Receptors were obtained from a human donor who donated a stem cell graft to a child with acute lymphoblastic leukemia.

This clonotype was detected a few times. J is TRBJ1-3 and V is TRBV27; no definite D call. This CDR3 is built from 14 residues. Looked up from germline, CDR1 is MNHEY and CDR2 is SMNVEV (reference sequence). V lost 2 bases and J 0 bases, leaving 5 bases between the germline ends. The CDR3 DNA is TGTGCCAGCAGTTTAAGCTTCTCTGGAAACACCATATATTTT. Translating gives CASSLSFSGNTIYF.

The genes are TRBV6-1 and TRBJ2-7; 8 bases agree with TRBD1. Unmatched junction bases numbered 8, after V lost 5 bases and J lost 5 bases. The CDR3 spans 14 residues. Germline CDR1 reads MNHNS; CDR2 reads SASEGT. CDR3: CASSPQGARNEQYF. In DNA, the CDR3 is TGTGCCAGCAGTCCTCAGGGGGCGAGGAACGAGCAGTACTTC.

This clonotype was observed many times. The chain couples TRBV5-1 to TRBJ1-1; 7 nucleotides match TRBD1. Germline CDR1 and CDR2: SGHRS and YFSETQ. The CDR3 has 14 amino acids. V lost 3 bases to trimming and J lost 4 bases; unmatched junction nucleotides: 6. CDR3 DNA sequence: TGCGCCAGCAGCTCCAACAGGGGCGCCACTGAAGCTTTCTTT. Protein: CASSSNRGATEAFF. Full variable domain (remainder filled in from reference TRBV5-1 and TRBJ1-1): KAGVTQTPRYLIKTRGQQVTLSCSPISGHRSVSWYQQTPGQGLQFLFEYFSETQRNKGNFPGRFSGRQFSNSRSEMNVSTLELGDSALYLCASSSNRGATEAFFGQGTRLTVV.

This clonotype was found many times. The chain employs TRBV29-1 and TRBJ1-2, with D unclear. CDR3 length: 11 residues. The V end lost 3 bases, the J end lost 5 bases, and 7 bases lay between the germline ends. CDR1 is SQVTM and CDR2 is ANQGSEA in the germline V gene. CDR3 bases: TGCAGCGTTGAGAGCAGTTATGGCTACACCTTC. Translated, it gives CSVESSYGYTF.

This clonotype was detected many times. V and J are TRBV12-3 or TRBV12-4 and TRBJ2-7, with D unclear. CDR3 length equals 13 residues. Trimming took 3 bases from V and 3 from J, leaving 9 bases between them. This CDR3 is CASSFAEYYEQYF. The CDR3 region has the DNA TGTGCCAGCAGTTTCGCAGAATACTACGAGCAGTACTTC.

This clonotype has at least ten counts. The chain carries TRBV5-1 and TRBJ2-1, with TRBD2 identical over 9 bases. From germline, CDR1 is SGHRS and CDR2 YFSETQ. The CDR3 has 18 residues. With 4 bases clipped from V and 0 bases from J, the junction kept 11 bases outside the gene matches. The CDR3 here is CASSPQGLAKSSYNEQFF. In nucleotides, the CDR3 is TGCGCCAGCAGCCCCCAGGGACTAGCTAAGAGCTCCTACAATGAGCAGTTCTTC.

Ten or more counts support this clonotype. The CDR3 is CASSQSDGSLNEQFF. CDR3 bases: TGCGCCAGCAGCCAATCGGACGGGTCACTAAATGAGCAGTTCTTC. This rearrangement joins TRBV4-1 to TRBJ2-1; D is undetermined. Germline assignment: CDR1 MGHRA and CDR2 YSYEKL. Trimming pared 2 bases from V and 7 bases from J, leaving 15 bases between. The CDR3 runs 15 residues.

This clonotype was detected many times. This chain uses TRBV29-1 with TRBJ1-2; D not certain. Trimming took 0 bases from V and 0 from J, leaving 17 bases between them. Per the germline V gene, CDR1 is SQVTM and CDR2 is ANQGSEA. The CDR3 runs to 17 residues. CDR3 sequence reads: CSVEDLVRSVTNYGYTF. The CDR3 DNA reads TGCAGCGTTGAAGACTTGGTGCGGTCAGTTACTAACTATGGCTACACCTTC.

This clonotype was picked up many times. The rearrangement joins TRBV10-2 to TRBJ2-6; TRBD1 agrees at 7 bases. This CDR3 region has 16 residues. J lost 1 base, V lost 6 bases, and 6 bases had no gene match. Germline CDR1 is WSHSY and CDR2 is SAAADI. This chain's CDR3 is CASSEATGSGANVLTF. DNA for the CDR3: TGCGCCAGCAGCGAAGCGACAGGGTCTGGGGCCAACGTCCTGACTTTC.

The sample holds many counts of this clonotype. The rearrangement links TRBV12-3 or TRBV12-4 to TRBJ2-4; 11 bases fit TRBD2. The junction had 12 bases not matched to a gene; V was cut back by 5 bases and J by 3 bases. The CDR3 length is 18 residues. The CDR3 DNA follows: TGTGCCAGCAGTGCCTTAGCGGGGGGGTCCTGGGGCAAAAACATTCAGTACTTC. Translation: CASSALAGGSWGKNIQYF.